Presented here are 9 T cell receptor beta chains from one specimen sequenced in a study of a mutant IDH1 vaccine in newly diagnosed glioma. Libraries were prepared by immunoSEQ multiplex PCR; TCRdb keeps only in-frame clonotypes and omits some of them. The sample holds about 28,000 clones, about 89% seen once. Indicated time point: week 5, during vaccination. The vaccine gave 300 ug of a 20-mer mutant IDH1 peptide subcutaneously per dose. Which antigens these TCRs recognize remains unknown. The input for sequencing was PBMCs, taken from a glioma patient whose treatment included an IDH1 peptide vaccine. These receptors all come from a man between 18 and 29 years old with glioma.

This chain uses TRBV18 with TRBJ2-6; TRBD1 might be the D (5 bases). V lost 3 bases, J lost 0 bases, and 12 bases lay in between. Germline CDR1 and CDR2: KGHSH and LQKENI. This CDR3 has 17 amino acids. In nucleotides, the CDR3 is TGTGCCAGCTCACCCCAAGGAACAGGCTCTGGGGCCAACGTCCTGACTTTC. Translating gives CASSPQGTGSGANVLTF.

The chain combines TRBV7-2 with TRBJ1-3, with D possibly matching TRBD1 (6 bases). Germline V CDR1 and CDR2: SGHTA, FQGNSA. This CDR3 is 17 amino acids long. Trimming left V 1 base short and J 4 bases short, with 17 bases between. The chain's CDR3 is CASSLDWGGASGNTIYF. CDR3 in DNA: TGTGCCAGCAGCTTAGATTGGGGGGGCGCTTCGGGAAACACCATATATTTT.

The chain links TRBV29-1 to TRBJ2-5, with D maybe TRBD2 (6 bases). The ends were cut back, 4 bases at V and 2 bases at J, with 8 bases in the middle. The CDR3 totals 12 residues. CDR1 is SQVTM and CDR2 is ANQGSEA in the germline V gene. The chain's CDR3 is CSVGGLQETQYF. In DNA, the CDR3 is TGCAGCGTTGGGGGACTGCAAGAGACCCAGTACTTC. The complete variable domain, with remaining parts taken from reference TRBV29-1 and TRBJ2-5, reads SAVISQKPSRDICQRGTSLTIQCQVDSQVTMMFWYRQQPGQSLTLIATANQGSEATYESGFVIDKFPISRPNLTFSTLTVSNMSPEDSSIYLCSVGGLQETQYFGPGTRLLVL.

The V gene is TRBV16, the J gene TRBJ1-2; 10 bases line up with TRBD1. V lost 4 bases to trimming and J lost 6 bases; unmatched junction nucleotides: 2. Germline V lookup: CDR1 KGHSY, CDR2 FQNENV. The CDR3 covers 13 residues. The CDR3 region has the DNA TGTGCCAGCAGCCCCGGGACAGGGGATGGCTACACCTTC. Its translation: CASSPGTGDGYTF.

This chain uses TRBV4-1 with TRBJ2-4; the D is unclear. The CDR3 length is 17 residues. V was shortened by 0 bases and J by 0 bases, with 12 bases between the two germline ends. Germline V gene lookup returns CDR1 MGHRA and CDR2 YSYEKL. CDR3 loop: CASSQDGQALAKNIQYF. For the CDR3, the DNA is TGCGCCAGCAGCCAAGATGGGCAGGCCTTAGCCAAAAACATTCAGTACTTC.

The chain recombines TRBV6-1 with TRBJ1-6, with D unresolved. Per the germline V gene, CDR1 is MNHNS and CDR2 is SASEGT. V was clipped by 2 bases and J by 7 bases, with 12 bases between them. This CDR3 comprises 15 residues. In DNA, the CDR3 is TGTGCCAGCAGTGAATTCGTGGAGACGAATTCACCCCTCCACTTT. Protein product: CASSEFVETNSPLHF.

This chain connects TRBV5-1 to TRBJ1-1, with D possibly being TRBD1 (6 bases). Germline values: CDR1 SGHRS, CDR2 YFSETQ. The CDR3 runs 15 residues. Trimming shortened V by 4 bases and J by 2 bases, and 15 bases separated the two germline ends. The CDR3 nucleotides are TGCGCCAGCAGCGCGCCACAGGGTGCAAACACTGAAGCTTTCTTT. Translation: CASSAPQGANTEAFF.

This clone has just a few counts. The DNA for the CDR3 is TGCGCCAGCAGCCAGGAGGGGACTAGCGGGACCTACGAGCAGTACTTC. Translation gives CASSQEGTSGTYEQYF. This rearrangement joins TRBV4-1 to TRBJ2-7; 13 bases align to TRBD2. CDR3 length equals 16 residues. Germline V gene lookup returns CDR1 MGHRA and CDR2 YSYEKL. J lost 2 bases, V lost 3 bases, and 4 bases had no gene match.

V gene TRBV6-1 combines with J gene TRBJ2-4, with TRBD2 identical over 13 bases. CDR3 size: 16 residues. Germline V gene sequence: CDR1 MNHNS, CDR2 SASEGT. V lost 3 bases and J lost 9; bases outside the gene matches: 8. The CDR3 reads CASSEGLAGLDGIQYF. CDR3 DNA sequence: TGTGCCAGCAGTGAGGGACTAGCGGGACTAGACGGCATTCAGTACTTC.